This T cell receptor (beta chain) was captured by sequencing in a study of CXCR3-negative and CXCR3-positive naive CD8 T cells (dated by TCRdb to about 2019). At the level of the whole study: In total, 110 million to 150 million TRB reads were obtained, corresponding to roughly 1.5 +/- 0.3 million reads per library. Diversity and physicochemical repertoire analyses covered some eleven donors pooled from two independent experiments. The TRBV-TRBJ cluster analysis covered naive subsets from roughly 5 donors and memory cells from 3 donors. Paper-wide results and their limitations: Surface CD5, linked to self-reactivity in mice, was comparable between naive subsets; TCR interaction strength was therefore also inferred from TRB CDR3 physicochemical properties. Similar TRBV-TRBJ usage was shown by naive CXCR3-negative and CXCR3-positive cells from the same donor, whereas distinct patterns were shown by memory cells. Because CXCR3 expression was partially decreased after cryopreservation, freshly isolated PBMCs were used for most assays. Compared with CXCR3-negative naive cells, CXCR3-positive naive cells had TRB CDR3s with higher hydrophobicity (lower Kidera factor 4), lower energy, and higher strength and volume indices. Both naive subsets had comparably high repertoire diversity, while memory CD8+ T cells had much lower repertoire diversity.

The sample was run on a NextSeq 550. The Human TCR Profiling Kit (MiLaboratory) was used to prepare UMI-labeled 5' RACE TRB cDNA libraries. cDNA synthesis used the entire amount of extracted RNA, and PCR amplification then used the entire amount of cDNA produced. Libraries were prepared in parallel using an identical number of PCR cycles. The authors processed their data as follows. With a requirement of at least two reads per UMI, MIGEC and MiXCR extracted about 50,000 +/- 10,000 unique UMI-labeled TRB cDNA molecules per library. On average, approximately 40,000 +/- 10,000 functional in-frame TRB CDR3 nucleotide clonotypes lacking stop codons were found per library. Diversity metrics, including normalized Shannon-Wiener and Chao1, were computed in VDJtools after downsampling to 5000 UMI-labeled TRB molecules per sample. Clonotype-size-weighted physicochemical properties of the central five CDR3 residues (interaction energy, strength, volume and Kidera factor 4) were computed in VDJtools. TCRdb reprocessed the reads, and each CDR3 protein sequence is entered once, without DNA. TCRdb assigned the V and J calls; the authors' analysis was not used. The sample's records list roughly 110,000 distinct CDR3 sequences. The top ten constitute around 0.35% of the sample.

Each CD8+ T cell subset was flow-sorted in triplicate, and approximately 280,000 cells per subset were placed directly into RLT lysis buffer. To keep memory contaminants out, a stringent definition of naive CD8+ T cells was applied: CD45RO-CCR7+CD27+CD95-. Standard density gradient centrifugation was used to isolate peripheral blood mononuclear cells from buffy coats. Naive CXCR3-negative and CXCR3-positive CD8+ T cells were flow-sorted using a FACSAria III. Total RNA was extracted from sorted cells with an RNeasy Mini Kit. The CDR3 measures 12 amino acids from cysteine to phenylalanine. No DNA sequence is on record. Per the germline V gene, SGHVS is the CDR1 and FQNEAQ is the CDR2. On this clonotype itself: Its cognate antigen has yet to be identified.

The specimen sequenced was naive CXCR3+ CD8+ T cells from blood. Per the publication, the cell subset or site label means: CD45RO-CCR7+CD27+CD95- naive CD8+ T cells expressing CXCR3 (TNR3+). This TCR came from a human donor in good health. Some clones in this sample may be carry-over from other donors' samples. The chain was built from TRBV7-8 and TRBJ2-7. This receptor has the CDR3 CASSLVVYGQYF.